This record covers a single T cell receptor beta chain. Its antigen remains unidentified. The treatment is: roughly nine-day PBMC culture with coronavirus spike peptide pools or control peptides (ViraFEST assay). This specimen comes from a study of vaccination and CD4 T cells after COVID-19. Study background: The authors used overlapping spike peptides from SARS-CoV-2, HCoV-NL63, HCoV-OC43 and HCoV-229E to stimulate cells. Control cultures received a CEFX pool, an HIV-1 Nef pool, or no peptide. Overall study results and limits: It was observed that, in convalescent patients, a median around 88% of reactive clones arose only post-vaccination.

This CDR3 has 15 residues. With 4 bases clipped from V and 8 bases from J, the junction kept 12 bases outside the gene matches. Per germline, CDR1 MNHEY and CDR2 SMNVEV (reference sequence). With the Oncomine TCR Beta short-read assay, DNA from cultured CD4+ T cells was sequenced. Once CD4+ T cells had been cultured, genomic DNA was extracted from them. TCRdb re-called the PCR reads through MiXCR, storing one row per CDR3 protein. The table records tens of thousands of distinct CDR3 sequences, 58% of them present only once. The TCR comes from a human donor who had recovered from COVID-19. Material for sequencing was CD4+ T cells from blood, cultured in vitro. The chain joins TRBV27 to TRBJ2-5; 8 bases map to TRBD1. In DNA, the CDR3 is TGTGCCAGCAGTTCTCCGGGACAGGTCCTAAGAACCCAGTACTTC. Translating it yields CASSSPGQVLRTQYF.